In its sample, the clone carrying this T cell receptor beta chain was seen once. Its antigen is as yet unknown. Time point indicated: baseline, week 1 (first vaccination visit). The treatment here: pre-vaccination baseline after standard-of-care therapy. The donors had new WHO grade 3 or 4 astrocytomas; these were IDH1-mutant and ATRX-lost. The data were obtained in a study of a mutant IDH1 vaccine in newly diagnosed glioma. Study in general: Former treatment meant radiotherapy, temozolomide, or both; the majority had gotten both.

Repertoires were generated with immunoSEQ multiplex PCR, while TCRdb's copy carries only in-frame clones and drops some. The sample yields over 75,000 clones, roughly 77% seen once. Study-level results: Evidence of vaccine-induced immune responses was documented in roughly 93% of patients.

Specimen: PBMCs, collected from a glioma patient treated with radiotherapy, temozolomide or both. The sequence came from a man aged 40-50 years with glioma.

The CDR3 DNA reads TGCGCCAGCAGTGAGTCTGCCCGGAATAATGAAAAACTGTTTTTT. Translating it yields CASSESARNNEKLFF. The rearrangement joins TRBV10-1 to TRBJ1-4; D remains ambiguous. Germline V gene lookup returns CDR1 WNHNN and CDR2 SYGVQD (reference sequence). V was clipped by 0 bases and J by 4 bases, with 9 bases between them. There are 15 residues in the CDR3.